The text below deals with one T cell receptor (beta chain). It has no known antigen specificity. Per-nucleotide qualities are absent, and no much larger clonotype sits a single base away. Whole blood was collected in K2EDTA tubes by collaborating institutions according to the institutions' own protocols. For TCRbeta analysis, collaborator samples were shipped as frozen whole blood, as isolated PBMCs, or as DNA extracted from either sample type. From cysteine to phenylalanine, the CDR3 is 14 amino acids long. Kept here is only the CDR3 DNA, which spans 42 bases and is read in frame from base 1. V and J lose 1 base and 2 bases, and a span of 9 bases separates them. For CDR1 and CDR2, the germline V gene lists SGHRS and YFSETQ. The data belong to a study of blood T cell repertoires in COVID-19 (dated by TCRdb to the early 2020s). In the study overall: Collaborator samples came from the United States, Italy and Spain and covered acute and convalescent phases of COVID-19. The prospective study material was composed of cDNA or gDNA derived from T cells, B-cell-depleted T cells, or PBMCs. Subjects who had been exposed to COVID-19, were actively infected with it, or had recovered from it provided the deeply sampled blood TCRbeta repertoires that made up the dataset. The repertoires were released in a freely available public database meant as a resource for research on the immune response to SARS-CoV-2. The samples were drawn from two sources: the first 160 participants of the ongoing ImmuneRACE study, and about 1,300 subjects contributed by 6 global collaborators. Nearly every sample came with metadata listing a de-identified subject ID, COVID-19 status, age in years and sex. Where available, HLA class I and class II types were taken from metadata supplied by the sample provider and were not determined by assay-based typing.

Findings and caveats that apply to the study as a whole: The amount of clinical and demographic metadata varied by source and participant and was provided uncurated.

TCRbeta CDR3 regions were amplified from genomic DNA using the immunoSEQ Assay, a bias-controlled multiplex PCR. The study's processing was this. The number of nucleated cells in each sample was estimated from the amplification of reference gene primers within the assay. To quantify the absolute abundance of each unique TCRbeta CDR3 rearrangement, sequence reads were collapsed and filtered. For each sample, productive Simpson clonality was calculated by taking the square root of Simpson's diversity index across productive rearrangements. The source is immuneACCESS, and TCRdb retained only in-frame sequences with V and J called. Part of the clones is not carried over; for the studies checked, unresolved V genes explain less than half of this, and the remainder is unexplained. Clone size and V and J calls were adopted from that table, with D and trimming inferred from the DNA. For this sample the table gives under 150,000 clones, of which about 86% were detected only once. Jointly, the top ten make up about 4.3% of the sample.

Sequencing was carried out using peripheral blood. The TCR sequence derives from a middle-aged woman with acute or convalescent COVID-19. Recombination connected TRBV5-1 to TRBJ2-5; the D gene cannot be resolved reliably. The CDR3 here reads CASSLQVGQETQYF. The DNA reads as follows: TGCGCCAGCAGCTTGCAGGTGGGTCAAGAGACCCAGTACTTC.